Listed below are T cell receptor beta chains from one sample, sequenced in a study of cytomegalovirus exposure and HLA in healthy donors. Produced via immunoSEQ multiplex PCR; TCRdb's table is partial and in-frame only. The sample has some 130,000 clones; around 10% are singletons. Sequences were obtained from PBMCs. These receptors all come from a woman aged 40 to 50 in good health and CMV-seropositive. Both conserved end residues are part of each CDR3. The order of the fields is V gene, D gene, J gene, clone size, CDR3 DNA, CDR3 protein. The D gene is left open where the match is weak. Clone size, where shown, is once, few, many, or a class for clones that have expanded.

V: TRBV6-5
D: -
J: TRBJ2-7
size: few
DNA: TGTGCCAGCAGGACGTTGACTCGGGACGAGCAGTACTTC
CDR3: CASRTLTRDEQYF

V: TRBV15
D: -
J: TRBJ1-5
size: -
DNA: TGTGCCACCAGCGGGCGGCGGGACGACTGGGGGCCCCAGCATTTT
CDR3: CATSGRRDDWGPQHF

V: TRBV6-6
D: -
J: TRBJ2-7
size: -
DNA: TGTGCCAGCAGTTACGACAGAGACGAGCAGTACTTC
CDR3: CASSYDRDEQYF

V: TRBV29-1
D: -
J: TRBJ1-2
size: -
DNA: TGCAGCGCCATGGGAGCTTATGGCTACACCTTC
CDR3: CSAMGAYGYTF

V: TRBV2
D: TRBD1
J: TRBJ1-4
size: few
DNA: TGTGCCAGCACGAAAACCGGGACAGGGGATGAAAAACTGTTTTTT
CDR3: CASTKTGTGDEKLFF

V: TRBV11-2
D: -
J: TRBJ2-7
size: once
DNA: TGTGCCAGCAGCTTAGACAGGGGCCTCTACGAGCAGTACTTC
CDR3: CASSLDRGLYEQYF

V: TRBV6-1
D: TRBD2
J: TRBJ2-1
size: few
DNA: TGTGCCAGCAGACCCAGGCGGGGGGCGCCTAATGAGCAGTTCTTC
CDR3: CASRPRRGAPNEQFF

V: TRBV11-2
D: -
J: TRBJ2-7
size: -
DNA: TGTGCCAGCAGCTTAGATGGGGTGGGCGGGGGCTACTCCTACGAGCAGTACTTC
CDR3: CASSLDGVGGGYSYEQYF

V: TRBV29-1
D: -
J: TRBJ2-3
size: few
DNA: TGCAGCGTCCCGGGAGTCACAACAGATACGCAGTATTTT
CDR3: CSVPGVTTDTQYF

V: TRBV7-2
D: -
J: TRBJ2-1
size: few
DNA: TGTGCCAGCAGCTTAGACAGGGCAGGTGAGCAGTTCTTC
CDR3: CASSLDRAGEQFF

V: TRBV7-9
D: -
J: TRBJ1-2
size: -
DNA: TGTGCCAGCGTAGGAGGCAGCTATGGCTACACCTTC
CDR3: CASVGGSYGYTF

V: TRBV5-6
D: -
J: TRBJ1-2
size: few
DNA: TGTGCCAGCAGCCTCCGGGACTATGGCTACACCTTC
CDR3: CASSLRDYGYTF

V: TRBV4-3
D: TRBD1
J: TRBJ1-2
size: few
DNA: TGCGCCAGCAGCCAAGGACAGGGTCATTCCTATGGCTACACCTTC
CDR3: CASSQGQGHSYGYTF

V: TRBV14
D: TRBD1
J: TRBJ1-1
size: -
DNA: TGTGCCAGCAGCCCAGACAGGGGGTTCTCAAACACTGAAGCTTTCTTT
CDR3: CASSPDRGFSNTEAFF

V: TRBV9
D: TRBD2
J: TRBJ2-7
size: few
DNA: TGTGCCAGCAGCTTAACCGGGGGGGGCAATTTCTACGAGCAGTACTTC
CDR3: CASSLTGGGNFYEQYF

V: TRBV7-2
D: -
J: TRBJ1-1
size: -
DNA: TGTGCCAGCAGAGAACAGTTGAACACTGAAGCTTTCTTT
CDR3: CASREQLNTEAFF

V: TRBV9
D: -
J: TRBJ1-1
size: few
DNA: TGTGCCAGCAGCGCAGGGACACGGATGAACACTGAAGCTTTCTTT
CDR3: CASSAGTRMNTEAFF

V: TRBV7-9
D: -
J: TRBJ2-3
size: -
DNA: TGTGCCAGCAGCTTAGCTGCTGGGGGGATCACAGATACGCAGTATTTT
CDR3: CASSLAAGGITDTQYF

V: TRBV27
D: TRBD2
J: TRBJ2-7
size: -
DNA: TGTGCCAGCAGTTTATCGGGGGGGTTCTACGAGCAGTACTTC
CDR3: CASSLSGGFYEQYF

V: TRBV7-8
D: -
J: TRBJ1-1
size: -
DNA: TGTGCCAGCAGCCGGACGGAGGTGAACACTGAAGCTTTCTTT
CDR3: CASSRTEVNTEAFF

V: TRBV9
D: -
J: TRBJ2-2
size: few
DNA: TGTGCCAGCAGCGTAGGGCCAACCGGGGAGCTGTTTTTT
CDR3: CASSVGPTGELFF

V: TRBV7-2
D: -
J: TRBJ1-2
size: few
DNA: TGTGCCAGCAGCCTAGACGGAGCTAACTATGGCTACACCTTC
CDR3: CASSLDGANYGYTF

V: TRBV6-1
D: -
J: TRBJ2-2
size: -
DNA: TGTGCCTCCCTCGGGGATTTCGGAAACACCGGGGAGCTGTTTTTT
CDR3: CASLGDFGNTGELFF

V: TRBV7-8
D: -
J: TRBJ2-7
size: -
DNA: TGTGCCAGCAGCTTAGATTTGGGCCCCTACGAGCAGTACTTC
CDR3: CASSLDLGPYEQYF